This T cell receptor beta chain was captured by sequencing in a study of blood T cells in healthy people across ages. A sample-barcoded 5' primer and a J-beta primer mix were used in a second PCR of roughly 7 to 12 cycles. MiXCR was run by TCRdb on the 5' RACE reads, yielding one entry per CDR3 protein. The data hold some 890,000 distinct CDR3 sequences, with 29% observed a single time. Study-wide findings and caveats: Per million T cells, the diversity of TCR beta decreased roughly linearly as age advanced.

Germline V gene sequence: CDR1 MGHRA, CDR2 YSYEKL. Trimming pared 3 bases from V and 2 bases from J, leaving 11 bases between. CDR3 length: 14 residues. This clonotype was picked up a small number of times. Its antigen is not identified. These records were also assigned to another study, of T cells of mothers and their children.

The J gene is TRBJ2-7, the V gene TRBV4-1; the D gene is possibly TRBD1 (6 bases). The TCR comes from a woman aged 40-49 years in good health. Source material: blood. CDR3 region: CASSQPTGAYEQYF. The CDR3 bases are TGCGCCAGCAGCCAGCCGACAGGAGCCTACGAGCAGTACTTC.